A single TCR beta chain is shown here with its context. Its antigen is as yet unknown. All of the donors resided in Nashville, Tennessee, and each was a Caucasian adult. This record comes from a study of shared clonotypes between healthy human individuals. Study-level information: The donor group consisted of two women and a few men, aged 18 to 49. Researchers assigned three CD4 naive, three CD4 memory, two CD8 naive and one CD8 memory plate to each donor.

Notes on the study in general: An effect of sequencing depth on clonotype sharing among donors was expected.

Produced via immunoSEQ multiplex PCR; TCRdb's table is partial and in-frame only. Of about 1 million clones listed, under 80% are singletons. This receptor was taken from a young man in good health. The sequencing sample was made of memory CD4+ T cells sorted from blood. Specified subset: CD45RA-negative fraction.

CDR3 bases: TGTGCCAGCAGCACCGACAGGGGCTCCTACGAGCAGTACTTC. Its translation is CASSTDRGSYEQYF. The rearrangement joins TRBV7-8 to TRBJ2-7, with 8 bases matching TRBD1. The ends lost 5 bases at V and 0 bases at J; junction bases unmatched: 3. CDR3 size: 14 residues. Per the germline V gene, CDR1 is SGHVS and CDR2 is FQNEAQ. The full variable domain, with the rest looked up from reference TRBV7-8 and TRBJ2-7, is GAGVSQSPRYKVAKRGQDVALRCDPISGHVSLFWYQQALGQGPEFLTYFQNEAQLDKSGLPSDRFFAERPEGSVSTLKIQRTQQEDSAVYLCASSTDRGSYEQYFGPGTRLTVT.